This TCR beta chain was sequenced during a study of T-cell reconstitution after alpha-beta-depleted transplantation in children listed by TCRdb under 2016. Concerning the study at large: Using TCR repertoire profiling, the study quantitatively followed how T-cell immune reconstitution unfolded in children after TCRalphabeta/CD19-depleted allogeneic hematopoietic cell transplantation. Findings and caveats that apply to the study as a whole: Over the following months the frequencies of hyperexpanded clones went down, and after one year T-cell counts and TCRbeta diversity were mostly credited to newly produced T cells. The high TCRbeta diversity at day 60 in some patients was ascribed to recipient T cells and intrathymic progenitors that had survived conditioning. The apparently early alphabetaT-cell count recovery about two months after transplant was reportedly dependent on only several hundred rapidly expanded clones derived from non-depleted graft cells.

In light of the paper, this sample's treatment or condition label describes: allogeneic hematopoietic cell transplantation with graft depleted of TCRalphabeta T cells and CD19 B cells. The transplant recipients were children given TCRalphabeta/CD19-depleted allogeneic hematopoietic cell grafts. According to the germline V gene, CDR1 reads LGHNT and CDR2 reads FRNRAP. Deletion took 1 base off V and 3 bases off J, with a span of 6 bases between the germline ends. Its CDR3 holds 13 amino acids, cysteine through phenylalanine. Only the CDR3 DNA is retained, 39 bases long and in frame from the first base. Libraries were made using PCR. The sample was run on an Illumina HiSeq 2500. To normalize quantification of the TCRbeta repertoire, the TCR libraries were built with molecular barcoding that relied on unique molecular identifiers. TCRdb handled the public reads itself, with Q25 trimming in fastp and clone calling in MiXCR, and kept productive beta chains. CDR3 protein duplicates are merged, each entry listing the most common genes and DNA. Recorded for this sample are about 900,000 distinct CDR3 sequences; less than 30% of them occurred a single time. Over 25% of the sample comes from the top ten.

A remark on this clonotype: The clone's antigen remains unknown. No base-level quality is on record; no much larger clone is a single base apart.

Specimen: PBMCs, mostly from graft donor cells, collected 360 days after TCRalphabeta/CD19-depleted stem cell transplant. The sequence was obtained from a boy younger than two who had a stem cell transplant for SCID, so the T cells may come from the graft donor. The rearrangement joined TRBV12-5 to TRBJ1-1, with a tentative D gene TRBD1 over 6 matching bases. The CDR3 region reads CASGLGGHTEAFF. The nucleotide sequence reads TGTGCTAGTGGTTTGGGGGGGCACACTGAAGCTTTCTTT.